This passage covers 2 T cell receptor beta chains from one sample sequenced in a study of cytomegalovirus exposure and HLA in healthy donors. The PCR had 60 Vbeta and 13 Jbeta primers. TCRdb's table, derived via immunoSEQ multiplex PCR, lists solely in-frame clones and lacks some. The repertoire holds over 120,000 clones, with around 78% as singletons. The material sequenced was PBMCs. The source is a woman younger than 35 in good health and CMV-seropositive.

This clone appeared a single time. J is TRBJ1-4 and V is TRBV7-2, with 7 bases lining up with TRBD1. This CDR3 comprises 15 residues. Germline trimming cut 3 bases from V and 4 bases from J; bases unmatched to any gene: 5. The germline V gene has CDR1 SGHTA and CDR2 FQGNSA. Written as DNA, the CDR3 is TGTGCCAGCAGCTTTGGGAGACAGGGTAATGAAAAACTGTTTTTT. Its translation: CASSFGRQGNEKLFF.

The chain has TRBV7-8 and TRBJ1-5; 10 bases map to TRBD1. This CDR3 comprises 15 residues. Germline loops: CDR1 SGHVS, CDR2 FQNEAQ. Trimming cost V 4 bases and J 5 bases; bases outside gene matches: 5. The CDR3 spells CASSSGQGKDQPQHF. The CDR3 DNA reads TGTGCCAGCAGCTCGGGACAGGGGAAGGATCAGCCCCAGCATTTT. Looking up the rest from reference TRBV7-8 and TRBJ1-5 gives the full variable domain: GAGVSQSPRYKVAKRGQDVALRCDPISGHVSLFWYQQALGQGPEFLTYFQNEAQLDKSGLPSDRFFAERPEGSVSTLKIQRTQQEDSAVYLCASSSGQGKDQPQHFGDGTRLSIL.